This TCR beta chain is drawn from a study of cytomegalovirus exposure and HLA in healthy donors. Trimming cost V 0 bases and J 2 bases, with 10 bases left between them. This CDR3 spans 15 amino acids. Germline CDR1 reads LGHNA; CDR2 reads YNFKEQ. Use of 60 Vbeta and 13 Jbeta primers characterized the PCR. Sequencing used immunoSEQ multiplex PCR; TCRdb keeps in-frame clones, though not all of them. The table shows about 230,000 clones, with 70% to 85% occurring only once. The sequence was obtained from a woman aged 40 to 49 in good health and CMV-seronegative. The chain couples TRBV4-2 to TRBJ2-5, with D possibly being TRBD1 (5 bases). Sequenced material: PBMCs. The CDR3 sequence is CASSQDPSGQETQYF. CDR3 nucleotide sequence: TGTGCCAGCAGCCAAGATCCGTCAGGGCAAGAGACCCAGTACTTC.